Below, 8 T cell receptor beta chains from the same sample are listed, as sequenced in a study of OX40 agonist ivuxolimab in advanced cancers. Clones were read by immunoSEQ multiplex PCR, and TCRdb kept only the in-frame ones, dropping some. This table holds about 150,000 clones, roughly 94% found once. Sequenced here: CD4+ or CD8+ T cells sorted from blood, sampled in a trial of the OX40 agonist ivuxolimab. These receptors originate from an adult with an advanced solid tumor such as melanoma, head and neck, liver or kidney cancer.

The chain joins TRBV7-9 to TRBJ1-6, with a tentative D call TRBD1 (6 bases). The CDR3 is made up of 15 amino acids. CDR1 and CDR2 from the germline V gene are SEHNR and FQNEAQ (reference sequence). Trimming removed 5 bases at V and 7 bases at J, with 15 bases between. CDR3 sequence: CASSARLGANSPLHF. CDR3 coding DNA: TGTGCCAGCAGCGCACGCTTGGGGGCGAATTCACCCCTCCACTTT.

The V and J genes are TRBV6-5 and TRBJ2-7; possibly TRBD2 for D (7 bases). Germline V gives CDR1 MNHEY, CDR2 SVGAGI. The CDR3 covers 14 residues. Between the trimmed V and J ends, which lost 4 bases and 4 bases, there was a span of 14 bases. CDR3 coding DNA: TGTGCCAGCAGTTCCCCAGGGGAGGGGTACGAGCAGTACTTC. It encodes CASSSPGEGYEQYF.

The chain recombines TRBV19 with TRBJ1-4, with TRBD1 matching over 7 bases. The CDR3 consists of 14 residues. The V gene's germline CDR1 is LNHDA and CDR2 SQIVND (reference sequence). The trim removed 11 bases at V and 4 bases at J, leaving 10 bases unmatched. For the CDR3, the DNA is TGTGCCGCCCCAGGGGGAGGTGGTAATGAAAAACTGTTTTTT. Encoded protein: CAAPGGGGNEKLFF.

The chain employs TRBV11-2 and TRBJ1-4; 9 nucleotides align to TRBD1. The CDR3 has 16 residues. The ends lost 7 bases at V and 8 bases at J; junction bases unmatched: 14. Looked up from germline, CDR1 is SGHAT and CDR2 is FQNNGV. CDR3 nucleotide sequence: TGTGCCAGCAACACCTGGGGCAACAGGGGGCGAGAAAAACTGTTTTTT. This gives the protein CASNTWGNRGREKLFF.

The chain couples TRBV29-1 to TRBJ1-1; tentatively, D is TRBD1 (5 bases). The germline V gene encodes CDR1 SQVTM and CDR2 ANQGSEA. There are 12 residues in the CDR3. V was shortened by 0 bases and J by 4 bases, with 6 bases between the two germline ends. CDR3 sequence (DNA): TGCAGCGTTGAAGATGGGGGCACTGAAGCTTTCTTT. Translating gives CSVEDGGTEAFF.

CDR3 sequence: CASSPPTGAYEQYF. The DNA for the CDR3 is TGTGCCAGCTCACCACCCACAGGGGCCTACGAGCAGTACTTC. The chain uses TRBV18 and TRBJ2-7, with TRBD1 identical over 7 bases. V lost 0 bases, J lost 2 bases, and 1 base stayed unmatched. The germline V gene has CDR1 KGHSH and CDR2 LQKENI. The CDR3 spans 14 residues.

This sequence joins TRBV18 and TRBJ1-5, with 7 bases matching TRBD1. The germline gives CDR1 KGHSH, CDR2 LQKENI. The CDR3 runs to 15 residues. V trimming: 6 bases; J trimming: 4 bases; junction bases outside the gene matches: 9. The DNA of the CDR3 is TGTGCCAGCTCCTTGGACAGGCTCGATAATCAGCCCCAGCATTTT. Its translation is CASSLDRLDNQPQHF. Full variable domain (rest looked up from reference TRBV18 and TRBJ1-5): NAGVMQNPRHLVRRRGQEARLRCSPMKGHSHVYWYRQLPEEGLKFMVYLQKENIIDESGMPKERFSAEFPKEGPSILRIQQVVRGDSAAYFCASSLDRLDNQPQHFGDGTRLSIL.

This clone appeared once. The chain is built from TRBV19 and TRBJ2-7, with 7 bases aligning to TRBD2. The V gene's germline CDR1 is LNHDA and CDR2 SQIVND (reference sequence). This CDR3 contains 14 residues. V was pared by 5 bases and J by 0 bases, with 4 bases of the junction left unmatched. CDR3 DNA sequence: TGTGCCAGTAGTTTCCGCGGGAGCTCCTACGAGCAGTACTTC. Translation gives CASSFRGSSYEQYF.